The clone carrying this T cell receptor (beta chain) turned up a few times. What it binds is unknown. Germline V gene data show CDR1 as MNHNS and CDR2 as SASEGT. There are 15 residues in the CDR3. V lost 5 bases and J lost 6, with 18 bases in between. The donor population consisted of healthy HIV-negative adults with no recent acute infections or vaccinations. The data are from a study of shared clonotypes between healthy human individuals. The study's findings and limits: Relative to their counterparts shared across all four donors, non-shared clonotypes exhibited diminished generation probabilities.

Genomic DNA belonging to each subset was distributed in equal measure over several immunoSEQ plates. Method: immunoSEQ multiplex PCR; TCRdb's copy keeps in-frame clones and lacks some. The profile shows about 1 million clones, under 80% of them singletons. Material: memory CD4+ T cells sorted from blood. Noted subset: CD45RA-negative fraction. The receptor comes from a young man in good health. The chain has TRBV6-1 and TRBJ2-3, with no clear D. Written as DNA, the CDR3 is TGTGCCAGCAGTCATTCCTCGGGCCCTTTGGATACGCAGTATTTT. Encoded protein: CASSHSSGPLDTQYF.